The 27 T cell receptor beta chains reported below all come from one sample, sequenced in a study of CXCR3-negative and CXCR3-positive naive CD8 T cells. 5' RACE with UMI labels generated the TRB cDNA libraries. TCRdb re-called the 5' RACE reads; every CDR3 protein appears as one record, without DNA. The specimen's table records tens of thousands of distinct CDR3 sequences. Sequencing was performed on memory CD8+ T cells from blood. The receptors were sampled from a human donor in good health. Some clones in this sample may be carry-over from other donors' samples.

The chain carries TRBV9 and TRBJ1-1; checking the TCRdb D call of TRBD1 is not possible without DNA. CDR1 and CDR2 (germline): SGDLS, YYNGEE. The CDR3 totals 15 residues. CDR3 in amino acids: CASSTTGTGGTEAFF.

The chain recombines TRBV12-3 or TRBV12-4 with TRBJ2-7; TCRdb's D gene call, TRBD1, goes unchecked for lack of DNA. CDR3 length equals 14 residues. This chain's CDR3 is CASSSGRGAYEQYF.

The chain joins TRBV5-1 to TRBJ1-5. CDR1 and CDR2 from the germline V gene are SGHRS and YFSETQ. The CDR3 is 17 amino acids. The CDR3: CASSLVIRVSFHQPQHF.

This chain's CDR3 is CASSLTQGWYEQYF. V usage is TRBV27 and J usage is TRBJ2-7; TCRdb lists TRBD1, though no DNA is available to test this call. The CDR3 covers 14 residues. Germline V lookup: CDR1 MNHEY, CDR2 SMNVEV (reference sequence).

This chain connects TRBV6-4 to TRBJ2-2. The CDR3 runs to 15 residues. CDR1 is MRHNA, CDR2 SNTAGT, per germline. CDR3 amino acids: CASSESDQTTGELFF.

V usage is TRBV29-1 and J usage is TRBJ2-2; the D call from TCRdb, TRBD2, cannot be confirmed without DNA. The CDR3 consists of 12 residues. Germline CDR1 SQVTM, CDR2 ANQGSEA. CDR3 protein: CSAGEVTGELFF.

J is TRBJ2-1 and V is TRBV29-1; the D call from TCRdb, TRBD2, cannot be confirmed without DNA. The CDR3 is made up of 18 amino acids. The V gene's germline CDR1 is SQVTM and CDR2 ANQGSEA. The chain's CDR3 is CSVERELAGLADGNEQFF.

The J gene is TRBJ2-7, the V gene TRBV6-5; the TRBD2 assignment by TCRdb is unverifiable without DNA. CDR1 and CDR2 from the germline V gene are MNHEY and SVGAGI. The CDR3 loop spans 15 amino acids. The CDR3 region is CASSYGTSASYEQYF.

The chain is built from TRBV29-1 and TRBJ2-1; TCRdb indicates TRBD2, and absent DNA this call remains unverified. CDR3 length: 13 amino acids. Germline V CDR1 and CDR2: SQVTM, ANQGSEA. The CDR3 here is CSFSGGGWNEQFF.

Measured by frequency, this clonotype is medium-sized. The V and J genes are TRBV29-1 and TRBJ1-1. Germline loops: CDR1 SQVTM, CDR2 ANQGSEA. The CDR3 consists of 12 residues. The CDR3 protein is CSVDSMNTEAFF.

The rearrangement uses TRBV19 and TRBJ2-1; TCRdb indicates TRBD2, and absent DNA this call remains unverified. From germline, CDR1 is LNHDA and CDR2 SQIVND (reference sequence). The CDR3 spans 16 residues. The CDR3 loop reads CASSIPTSGSFYEQFF.

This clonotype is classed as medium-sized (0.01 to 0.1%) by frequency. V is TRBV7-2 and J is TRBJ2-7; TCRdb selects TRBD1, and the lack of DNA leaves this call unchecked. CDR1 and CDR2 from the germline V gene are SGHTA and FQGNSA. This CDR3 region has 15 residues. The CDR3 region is CASSLVGQGNYEQYF.

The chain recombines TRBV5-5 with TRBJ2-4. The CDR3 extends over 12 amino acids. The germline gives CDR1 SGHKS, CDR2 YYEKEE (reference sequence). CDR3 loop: CASRGGVDIQYF.

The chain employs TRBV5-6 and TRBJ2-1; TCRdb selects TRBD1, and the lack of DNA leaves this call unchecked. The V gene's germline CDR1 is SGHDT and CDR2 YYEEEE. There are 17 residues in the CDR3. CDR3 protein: CASSLVGAVSIGNEQFF.

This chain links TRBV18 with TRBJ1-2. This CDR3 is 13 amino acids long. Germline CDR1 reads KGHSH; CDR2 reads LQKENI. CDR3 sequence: CASSPDGPYGYTF. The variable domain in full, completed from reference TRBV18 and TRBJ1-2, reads NAGVMQNPRHLVRRRGQEARLRCSPMKGHSHVYWYRQLPEEGLKFMVYLQKENIIDESGMPKERFSAEFPKEGPSILRIQQVVRGDSAAYFCASSPDGPYGYTFGSGTRLTVV.

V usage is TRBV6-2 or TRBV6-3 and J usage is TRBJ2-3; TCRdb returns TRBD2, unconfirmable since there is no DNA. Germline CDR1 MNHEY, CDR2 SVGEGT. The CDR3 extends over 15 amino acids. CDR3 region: CASSYSAGSTDTQYF.

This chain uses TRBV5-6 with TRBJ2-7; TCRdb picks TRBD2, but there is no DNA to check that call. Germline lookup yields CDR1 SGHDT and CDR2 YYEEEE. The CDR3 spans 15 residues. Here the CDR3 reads CASRLAGATPYEQYF.

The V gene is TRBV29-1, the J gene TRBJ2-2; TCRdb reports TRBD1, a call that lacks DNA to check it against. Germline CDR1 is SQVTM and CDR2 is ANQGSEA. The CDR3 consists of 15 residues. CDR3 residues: CSVVLSQGITGELFF.

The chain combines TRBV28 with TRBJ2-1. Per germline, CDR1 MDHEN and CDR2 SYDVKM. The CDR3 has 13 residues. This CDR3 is CASSLDSYNEQFF.

The CDR3 sequence: CASSVDEGVQYF. The rearrangement uses TRBV9 and TRBJ2-7; lacking DNA, the TRBD1 call made by TCRdb goes unchecked. CDR1 is SGDLS and CDR2 is YYNGEE in the germline V gene. This CDR3 is built from 12 residues.

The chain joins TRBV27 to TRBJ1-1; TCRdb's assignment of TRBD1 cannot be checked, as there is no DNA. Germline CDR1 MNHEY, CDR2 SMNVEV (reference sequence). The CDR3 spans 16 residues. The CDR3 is CASSPSARQGRTEAFF.

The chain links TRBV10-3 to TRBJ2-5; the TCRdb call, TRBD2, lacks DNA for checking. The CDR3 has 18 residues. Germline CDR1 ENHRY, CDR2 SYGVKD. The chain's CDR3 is CAISQTGLAGDGRETQYF.

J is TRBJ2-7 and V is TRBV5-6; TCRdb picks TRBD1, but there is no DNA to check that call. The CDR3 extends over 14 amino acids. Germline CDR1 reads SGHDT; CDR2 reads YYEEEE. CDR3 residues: CASSPRGISYEQYF.

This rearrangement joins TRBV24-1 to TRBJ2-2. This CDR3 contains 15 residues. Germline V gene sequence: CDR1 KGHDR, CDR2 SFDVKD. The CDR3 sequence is CATSDLQTVTGELFF.

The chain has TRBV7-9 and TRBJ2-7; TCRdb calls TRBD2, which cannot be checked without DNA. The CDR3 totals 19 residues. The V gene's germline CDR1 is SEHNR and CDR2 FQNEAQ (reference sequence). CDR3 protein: CASSFPITSGGAKSAEQYF.

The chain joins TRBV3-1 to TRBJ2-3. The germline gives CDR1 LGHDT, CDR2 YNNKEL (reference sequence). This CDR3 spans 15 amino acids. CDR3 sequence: CASSQGLWRTDTQYF.

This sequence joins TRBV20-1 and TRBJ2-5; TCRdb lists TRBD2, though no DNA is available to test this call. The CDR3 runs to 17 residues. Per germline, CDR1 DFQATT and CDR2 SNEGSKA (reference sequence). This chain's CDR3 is CSARDGTSGRSTETQYF.